The 14 T cell receptor beta chains reported below all come from one sample, sequenced in a study of beta chain features in type 1 diabetes. The sequenced template was cDNA made from the entire isolated RNA. Profiling relied on immunoSEQ multiplex PCR, and the TCRdb table lists in-frame clones only, not all of them. The table lists fewer than 550,000 clones, about an eighth of them singletons, with roughly 0.046% in the top ten. Sequencing was performed on naive CD4+ T cells from blood. These receptor sequences come from a woman younger than 35 in good health.

V usage is TRBV29-1 and J usage is TRBJ2-2; 11 bases agree with TRBD2. The CDR3 runs 14 residues. In germline, CDR1 is SQVTM, CDR2 ANQGSEA. The J segment lost 7 bases and the V segment lost 5 bases, leaving 6 bases of the junction unmatched. CDR3 sequence reads: CSVSVAGGLGELFF. The CDR3 DNA follows: TGCAGCGTTTCTGTAGCGGGAGGGCTCGGGGAGCTGTTTTTT.

The chain joins TRBV14 to TRBJ1-1; D is possibly TRBD1 (5 bases). Per the germline V gene, CDR1 is SGHDN and CDR2 is FVKESK. Trimming pared 1 base from V and 1 base from J, leaving 16 bases between. The CDR3 sequence is 17 residues long. CDR3 nucleotides: TGTGCCAGCAGCCAAGTTCCAACAGGCCTGGGGAACACTGAAGCTTTCTTT. This sequence encodes CASSQVPTGLGNTEAFF.

This clone was counted between two and nine times. This chain connects TRBV9 to TRBJ2-2, with no clear D. The germline V gene encodes CDR1 SGDLS and CDR2 YYNGEE. The CDR3 consists of 14 residues. With 3 bases removed from V and 1 base from J, the gap between germline ends came to 7 bases. Here the CDR3 DNA reads TGTGCCAGCAGCGCAAAAATGAACACCGGGGAGCTGTTTTTT. It is translated as CASSAKMNTGELFF.

This clone showed up just a few times. The chain employs TRBV4-3 and TRBJ2-7, with 8 bases lining up with TRBD1. The length of the CDR3 is 17 residues. Unmatched junction bases numbered 11, after V lost 4 bases and J lost 0 bases. From germline, CDR1 is LGHNA and CDR2 YSLEER. The CDR3 is CASSLLLGQASSYEQYF. The CDR3 region has the DNA TGCGCCAGCAGCCTCTTGCTGGGACAGGCCAGCTCCTACGAGCAGTACTTC.

This clone was seen more than once but under ten times. The V and J genes are TRBV7-2 and TRBJ2-2; D uncertain. Deletions cut 5 bases from V and 4 bases from J, with 11 bases between. This CDR3 region has 14 residues. Germline V CDR1 and CDR2: SGHTA, FQGNSA. The CDR3 sequence: CASSRRWVTGELFF. CDR3 sequence (DNA): TGTGCCAGCAGCCGCCGCTGGGTCACCGGGGAGCTGTTTTTT.

This clone showed up just a few times. The gene calls are TRBV28 and TRBJ2-2, with 7 bases matching TRBD2. This CDR3 is built from 16 residues. V shed 7 bases and J 9 bases; nucleotides not matched to a gene: 17. From germline, CDR1 is MDHEN and CDR2 SYDVKM. The CDR3 DNA reads TGTGCCAGCATCCCTGGGGGGGACCCCCTCAGCAGGGAGCTGTTTTTT. Translating gives CASIPGGDPLSRELFF.

This clone has more than one count but fewer than ten. V and J are TRBV5-4 and TRBJ2-1, with a possible D match to TRBD1 (5 bases). CDR3 size: 16 residues. Germline V CDR1 and CDR2: SGHNT, YYREEE (reference sequence). V was pared by 4 bases and J by 8 bases, with 22 bases between. CDR3 protein: CASSTRWGSRRDEQFF. As DNA, the CDR3 is TGTGCCAGCAGCACGAGGTGGGGCTCCCGTCGCGATGAGCAGTTCTTC.

This clone was picked up a small number of times. J is TRBJ1-1 and V is TRBV7-8, with D hard to call. V lost 5 bases to trimming and J lost 5 bases, with 18 bases between them. The CDR3 is made up of 15 amino acids. From germline, CDR1 is SGHVS and CDR2 FQNEAQ. The CDR3 protein is CASSLTRTRRTEAFF. The DNA of the CDR3 is TGTGCCAGCAGCCTGACTCGGACCCGGAGGACTGAAGCTTTCTTT.

The chain links TRBV28 to TRBJ2-5; D possibly matches TRBD1 or TRBD2 (6 bases each). V dropped 4 bases and J dropped 1 base, with 10 bases sitting between them. CDR1 and CDR2 from the germline V gene are MDHEN and SYDVKM. The CDR3 sequence is 14 residues long. The chain's CDR3 is CASSSGGGQETQYF. The CDR3 coding sequence is TGTGCCAGCAGTTCAGGAGGGGGCCAAGAGACCCAGTACTTC.

This clone was seen a handful of times. The chain couples TRBV10-3 to TRBJ2-7, with 9 bases identical to TRBD1. Germline CDR1 ENHRY, CDR2 SYGVKD. J gave up 1 base and V 8 bases, and 9 bases lay outside the gene matches. The CDR3 loop spans 15 amino acids. CDR3 DNA: TGTGCCATCTCCCCGACCGGGACAGGGTCCTACGAGCAGTACGTC. Its protein is CAISPTGTGSYEQYV.

The J gene is TRBJ2-5, the V gene TRBV5-6; TRBD1 agrees at 8 bases. Per germline, CDR1 SGHDT and CDR2 YYEEEE. V dropped 3 bases and J dropped 2; count of bases not matched to a gene: 3. This CDR3 is 14 amino acids long. CDR3 in DNA: TGTGCCAGCAGCTCCACAGGGGGGCAAGAGACCCAGTACTTC. Its protein product is CASSSTGGQETQYF.

The chain joins TRBV7-2 to TRBJ2-1; D possibly uses TRBD1 or TRBD2 (5 bases each). Germline lookup yields CDR1 SGHTA and CDR2 FQGNSA. With 5 bases removed from V and 12 bases from J, the gap between germline ends came to 20 bases. The CDR3 is 14 residues long. The CDR3 is CASSQPDGPGRQFF. The CDR3 DNA sequence: TGTGCCAGCAGCCAACCAGACGGACCGGGGCGGCAGTTCTTC. Full variable domain (outside the CDR3, taken from reference TRBV7-2 and TRBJ2-1): GAGVSQSPSNKVTEKGKDVELRCDPISGHTALYWYRQSLGQGLEFLIYFQGNSAPDKSGLPSDRFSAERTGGSVSTLTIQRTQQEDSAVYLCASSQPDGPGRQFFGPGTRLTVL.

This clone has more than one count but fewer than ten. This chain uses TRBV4-1 with TRBJ2-5; 8 bases match TRBD1. The CDR3 loop spans 15 amino acids. CDR1 and CDR2 (germline): MGHRA, YSYEKL. V gave up 3 bases and J gave up 4 bases; unmatched junction bases: 7. The chain's CDR3 is CASSHRTGLRETQYF. The CDR3 region has the DNA TGCGCCAGCAGCCACCGGACAGGGTTAAGAGAGACCCAGTACTTC.

This clone was counted only a few times. V is TRBV29-1 and J is TRBJ2-5; 8 bases agree with TRBD2. In germline, CDR1 is SQVTM, CDR2 ANQGSEA. V was pared by 7 bases and J by 4 bases, with 2 bases of the junction left unmatched. This CDR3 region has 11 residues. The CDR3 is CSALAGETQYF. The DNA for the CDR3 is TGCAGCGCCCTAGCGGGAGAGACCCAGTACTTC. Full variable domain (remainder filled in from reference TRBV29-1 and TRBJ2-5): SAVISQKPSRDICQRGTSLTIQCQVDSQVTMMFWYRQQPGQSLTLIATANQGSEATYESGFVIDKFPISRPNLTFSTLTVSNMSPEDSSIYLCSALAGETQYFGPGTRLLVL.